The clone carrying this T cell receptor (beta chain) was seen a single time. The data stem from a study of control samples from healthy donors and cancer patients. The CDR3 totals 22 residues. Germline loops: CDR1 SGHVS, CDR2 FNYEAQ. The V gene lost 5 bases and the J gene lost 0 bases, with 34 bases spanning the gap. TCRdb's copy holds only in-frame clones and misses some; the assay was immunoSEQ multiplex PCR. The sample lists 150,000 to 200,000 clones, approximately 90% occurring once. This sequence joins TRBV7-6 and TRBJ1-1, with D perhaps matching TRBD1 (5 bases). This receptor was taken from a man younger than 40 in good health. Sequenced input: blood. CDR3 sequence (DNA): TGTGCCAGCAGCCTTTTGGGCTCTCCGGGACCGCCGGGGGGAGAAATGAACACTGAAGCTTTCTTT. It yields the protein CASSLLGSPGPPGGEMNTEAFF.